The rows below give T cell receptor beta chains drawn from one sample of a study of cytomegalovirus exposure and HLA in healthy donors. Measured with immunoSEQ multiplex PCR; TCRdb has only the in-frame clones, and not every one. The repertoire holds 150,000 to 200,000 clones, with about 80% as singletons. Sequenced input: PBMCs. Receptor source: a woman between 40 and 55 years old in good health and CMV-seronegative. Both conserved end residues are part of each CDR3. The D gene is left open where the match is weak. Size values are once, few and many counts, or a class for expanded clones, and some rows have none.

J gene,clone size,D gene,V gene,CDR3 DNA,CDR3 protein
TRBJ1-1,few,TRBD1,TRBV9,TGTGCCAGCAGCGCCGGGACAGGGTTACTCGGGGTCTTT,CASSAGTGLLGVF
TRBJ1-4,NA,NA,TRBV5-1,TGCGCCAGCAGCAAGGGGGAACTAAATGAAAAACTGTTTTTT,CASSKGELNEKLFF
TRBJ2-1,NA,NA,TRBV4-3,TGCGCCAGCAGCCTGTCCCTCTACAATGAGCAGTTCTTC,CASSLSLYNEQFF
TRBJ2-6,NA,NA,TRBV19,TGTGCCAGTATAATCACAGTGGGGGGCTCTGGGGCCAACGTCCTGACTTTC,CASIITVGGSGANVLTF
TRBJ2-5,NA,TRBD1,TRBV5-4,TGTGCCAGCAGCTCCGGGGACAGGTCCCCCGAGACCCAGTACTTC,CASSSGDRSPETQYF
TRBJ2-1,NA,NA,TRBV14,TGTGCCAGCAGCCAAGGCGTTCTATACAATGAGCAGTTCTTC,CASSQGVLYNEQFF
TRBJ1-1,NA,TRBD1,TRBV20-1,TGCAGTGCCACAGGGGACACTGAAGCTTTCTTT,CSATGDTEAFF
TRBJ2-3,NA,NA,TRBV25-1,TGTGCCTCACAGACAGGAGGCACAGATACGCAGTATTTT,CASQTGGTDTQYF
TRBJ2-1,NA,TRBD2,TRBV12-5,TGTGCTAGTGGCCCGAGCGGGAGACCCTACAATGAGCAGTTCTTC,CASGPSGRPYNEQFF
TRBJ1-1,once,NA,TRBV2,TGTGCCAGCAGTACGACAGCGAACACTGAAGCTTTCTTT,CASSTTANTEAFF
TRBJ2-2,NA,TRBD2,TRBV7-9,TGTGCCAGCAGCTTACCGGGACTAGCGGGCACCGCGAACACCGGGGAGCTGTTTTTT,CASSLPGLAGTANTGELFF
TRBJ1-2,NA,NA,TRBV30,TGTGCCTGGACGCAGGCTCCCGCTGGCTACACCTTC,CAWTQAPAGYTF
TRBJ2-2,NA,NA,TRBV4-3,TGCGCCAGCAGCCAAGACGTTCGGTCGAACACCGGGGAGCTGTTTTTT,CASSQDVRSNTGELFF
TRBJ1-5,NA,NA,TRBV30,TGTGCCTGGAGTGTACAGTGGGGAGTCCGAGGGAATCAGCCCCAGCATTTT,CAWSVQWGVRGNQPQHF
TRBJ2-3,NA,TRBD1,TRBV6-4,TGTGCCAGCTCCCGTTCCCCCGGGACAGGGGTAGATACGCAGTATTTT,CASSRSPGTGVDTQYF
TRBJ1-5,NA,NA,TRBV5-4,TGTGCCAGCAGCTCAGGGGAGAATCAGCCCCAGCATTTT,CASSSGENQPQHF
TRBJ1-1,NA,NA,TRBV14,TGTGCCAGCAGCCAAGTCCGTAGTGGCACTGAAGCTTTCTTT,CASSQVRSGTEAFF
TRBJ1-2,NA,TRBD1,TRBV4-3,TGCGCCAGCAGCCGGGAGACAGGGGGTACTAACTATGGCTACACCTTC,CASSRETGGTNYGYTF
TRBJ1-2,NA,TRBD1,TRBV25-1,TGTGCCAGCAGTGTCGGGACAGCCTACTATGGCTACACCTTC,CASSVGTAYYGYTF
TRBJ1-1,NA,TRBD1,TRBV7-8,TGTGCCAGCAGCAGACCAATGGGGACAGGTTCAGATCTCGGGAACACTGAAGCTTTCTTT,CASSRPMGTGSDLGNTEAFF
TRBJ2-5,NA,NA,TRBV10-3,TGTGCCATCAGTGAACGAGACCAAGAGACCCAGTACTTC,CAISERDQETQYF
TRBJ1-4,NA,NA,TRBV19,TGTGCCAGTAGTGCCGAGCCGGGACTCTATCAAAAACTGTTTTTT,CASSAEPGLYQKLFF
TRBJ1-2,few,TRBD1,TRBV6-1,TGTGCCAGCAGTCCACAACAGGGGGGGTTATATGGCTACACCTTC,CASSPQQGGLYGYTF
TRBJ1-5,NA,NA,TRBV30,TGTGCCTGGAGTGTACTGAGGGCCCGCAATCAGCCCCAGCATTTT,CAWSVLRARNQPQHF
TRBJ1-5,NA,NA,TRBV19,TGTGCCAGTAGTACGCTGGTGTTCAGTAGCAATCAGCCCCAGCATTTT,CASSTLVFSSNQPQHF
TRBJ1-1,once,TRBD1,TRBV27,TGTGCCAGCAGAACGACAGGGGTCGGAACTGAAGCTTTCTTT,CASRTTGVGTEAFF
TRBJ1-3,few,NA,TRBV15,TGTGCCACCAGCAGAGAAAAGGCAGGAACTGGAAACACCATATATTTT,CATSREKAGTGNTIYF
TRBJ1-1,NA,NA,TRBV7-9,TGTTCCAGCAGCTTAGAAAAACGTACAAAAGCTTTCTTT,CSSSLEKRTKAFF
TRBJ2-2,NA,NA,TRBV4-2,TGTGCCAGCAGCCAAGAAGTAGCGGTTAACACCGGGGAGCTGTTTTTT,CASSQEVAVNTGELFF
TRBJ2-1,NA,TRBD2,TRBV10-2,TGCGCCAGCAACCTAGCGGGAGGGCCAGGCAATGAGCAGTTCTTC,CASNLAGGPGNEQFF
TRBJ2-1,NA,NA,TRBV5-1,TGCGCCAGCAGCTTTTTAGCAGATGAGCAGTTCTTC,CASSFLADEQFF
TRBJ1-4,NA,TRBD1,TRBV15,TGTGCCACCAGCACGGACAGGGGAAGAAAACTGTTTTTT,CATSTDRGRKLFF
TRBJ1-2,NA,NA,TRBV4-1,TGCGCCAGCAGCTCCACCGGGAGGGCTAACTATGGCTACACCTTC,CASSSTGRANYGYTF
TRBJ1-5,NA,NA,TRBV2,TGTGCCAGCAGTGAATCACTGGGGGGTACTCCCCAGCATTTT,CASSESLGGTPQHF
TRBJ2-3,NA,NA,TRBV5-8,TGTGCCAGCAGCCGCATTTTTCCGGGGATCACAGATACGCAGTATTTT,CASSRIFPGITDTQYF
TRBJ1-2,NA,NA,TRBV7-9,TGTGCCAGCAGCATATACACCGGGGGTGGCTACACCTTC,CASSIYTGGGYTF
TRBJ2-1,NA,NA,TRBV19,TGTGCCAGTAGTCCCCGGGAACCCAACAATGAGCAGTTCTTC,CASSPREPNNEQFF
TRBJ2-2,NA,NA,TRBV5-1,TGCGCCAGCAGCCTGGCAGGGGATAGAACCGGGGAGCTGTTTTTT,CASSLAGDRTGELFF
TRBJ1-4,once,NA,TRBV9,TGTGCCAGCAGCGTCCCCCAGCCTGGCGGACTCGAAAAACTGTTTTTT,CASSVPQPGGLEKLFF
TRBJ1-4,NA,NA,TRBV7-9,TGTGCCAGCAGCTTAATGAAGGGAGTCGACGAAAAACTGTTTTTT,CASSLMKGVDEKLFF
TRBJ2-2,NA,TRBD1,TRBV5-1,TGCGCCAGCAGCTTACGGACAGGGAACACCGGGGAGCTGTTTTTT,CASSLRTGNTGELFF
TRBJ2-2,NA,NA,TRBV29-1,TGCAGCGTAGATAAAGGGGGCGGGGAGCTGTTTTTT,CSVDKGGGELFF
TRBJ1-1,NA,TRBD1,TRBV9,TGTGCCAGCAGCGCACAGGGGACTGAAGCTTTCTTT,CASSAQGTEAFF
TRBJ2-1,NA,TRBD2,TRBV11-3,TGTGCCAGCAGCTTGCACTATAGCGGGAGGGCCGGTTACAATGAGCAGTTCTTC,CASSLHYSGRAGYNEQFF
TRBJ2-3,NA,TRBD2,TRBV29-1,TGCAGCGTTGATCCCGGGGGGGGGTCAGATACGCAGTATTTT,CSVDPGGGSDTQYF
TRBJ2-5,NA,TRBD2,TRBV7-3,TGTGCCAGCAGCTTAAGGGCTAGCGGGACGGCTGAGACCCAGTACTTC,CASSLRASGTAETQYF
TRBJ2-6,few,NA,TRBV4-3,TGCGCCAGCAGCCTGGGGGAGGCTGGGGCCAACGGCCTGACTTTC,CASSLGEAGANGLTF
TRBJ1-1,NA,NA,TRBV13,TGTGCCAGCAGCTTAAACAGATATGAAGCTTTCTTT,CASSLNRYEAFF
TRBJ2-5,NA,TRBD1,TRBV19,TGTGCCAGTAGTATGGCCGGGACAGGGGGCCGAGAGACCCAGTACTTC,CASSMAGTGGRETQYF
TRBJ2-1,NA,TRBD2,TRBV5-5,TGTGCCAGCAGCTTGGGACTAGCGGGAGTTCCAGGGAATGAGCAGTTCTTC,CASSLGLAGVPGNEQFF
TRBJ2-1,NA,TRBD1,TRBV7-3,TGTGCCAGCAGCCCCGGCGGGCAGGGGGCCTACAATGAGCAGTTCTTC,CASSPGGQGAYNEQFF
TRBJ1-5,few,TRBD1,TRBV28,TGTGCCAGCTTTCTCCGTTTAGGGACAGGGGGCAATCAGCCCCAGCATTTT,CASFLRLGTGGNQPQHF